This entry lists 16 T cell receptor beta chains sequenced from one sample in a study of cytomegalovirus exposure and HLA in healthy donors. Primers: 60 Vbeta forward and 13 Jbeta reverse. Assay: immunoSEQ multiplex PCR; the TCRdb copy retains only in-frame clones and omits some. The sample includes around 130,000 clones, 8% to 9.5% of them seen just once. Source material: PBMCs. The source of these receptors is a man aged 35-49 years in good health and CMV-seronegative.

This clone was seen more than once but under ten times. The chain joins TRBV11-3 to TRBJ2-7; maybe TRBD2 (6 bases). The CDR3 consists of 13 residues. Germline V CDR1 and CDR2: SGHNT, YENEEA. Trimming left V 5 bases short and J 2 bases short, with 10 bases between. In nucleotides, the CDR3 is TGTGCCAGCAGCCTTTCGGGGGCCTACGAGCAGTACTTC. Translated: CASSLSGAYEQYF.

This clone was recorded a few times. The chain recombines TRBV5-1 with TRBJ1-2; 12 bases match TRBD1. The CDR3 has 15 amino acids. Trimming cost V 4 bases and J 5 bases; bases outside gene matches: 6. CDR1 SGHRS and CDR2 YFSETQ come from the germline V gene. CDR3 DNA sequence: TGCGCCAGCAGCCCGGGACAGGGGGCGGAGTATGGCTACACCTTC. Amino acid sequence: CASSPGQGAEYGYTF.

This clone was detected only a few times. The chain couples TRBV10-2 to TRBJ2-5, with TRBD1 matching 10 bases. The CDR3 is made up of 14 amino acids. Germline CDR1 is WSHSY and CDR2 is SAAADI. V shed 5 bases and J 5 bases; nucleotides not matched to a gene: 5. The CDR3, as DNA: TGCGCCAGCAGTCGCGGACAGGGGGGGGAGACCCAGTACTTC. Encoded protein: CASSRGQGGETQYF.

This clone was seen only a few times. The CDR3 protein is CASRTLAGPTGELFF. For the CDR3, the DNA is TGTGCCAGCAGAACGTTAGCGGGCCCCACCGGGGAGCTGTTTTTT. The chain links TRBV28 to TRBJ2-2; 7 bases line up with TRBD2. Germline-derived CDR1 and CDR2 are MDHEN and SYDVKM. The J segment lost 4 bases and the V segment lost 6 bases, leaving 8 bases of the junction unmatched. The CDR3 has 15 amino acids.

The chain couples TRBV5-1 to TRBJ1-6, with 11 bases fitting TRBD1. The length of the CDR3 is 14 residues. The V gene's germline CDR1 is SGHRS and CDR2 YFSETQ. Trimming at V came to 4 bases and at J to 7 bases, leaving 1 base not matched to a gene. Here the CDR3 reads CASSGTGGNSPLHF. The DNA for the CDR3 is TGCGCCAGCAGCGGGACAGGGGGGAATTCACCCCTCCACTTT.

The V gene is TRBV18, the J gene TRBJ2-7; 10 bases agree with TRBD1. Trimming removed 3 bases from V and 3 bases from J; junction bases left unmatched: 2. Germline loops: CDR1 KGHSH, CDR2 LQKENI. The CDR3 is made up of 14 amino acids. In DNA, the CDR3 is TGTGCCAGCTCACCGGGACAGGGGAGCTACGAGCAGTACTTC. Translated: CASSPGQGSYEQYF.

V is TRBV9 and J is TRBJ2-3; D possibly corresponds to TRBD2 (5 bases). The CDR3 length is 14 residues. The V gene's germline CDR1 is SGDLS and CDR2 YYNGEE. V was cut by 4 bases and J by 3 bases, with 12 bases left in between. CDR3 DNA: TGTGCCAGCAGCTCTTTCGGACTTACAGATACGCAGTATTTT. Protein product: CASSSFGLTDTQYF.

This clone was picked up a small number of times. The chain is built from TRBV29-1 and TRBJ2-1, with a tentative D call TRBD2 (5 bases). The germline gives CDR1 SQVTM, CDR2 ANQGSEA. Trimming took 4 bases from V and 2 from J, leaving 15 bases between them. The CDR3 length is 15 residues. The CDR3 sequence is CSVVSRGKAYNEQFF. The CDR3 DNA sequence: TGCAGCGTTGTGAGCCGGGGAAAGGCCTACAATGAGCAGTTCTTC.

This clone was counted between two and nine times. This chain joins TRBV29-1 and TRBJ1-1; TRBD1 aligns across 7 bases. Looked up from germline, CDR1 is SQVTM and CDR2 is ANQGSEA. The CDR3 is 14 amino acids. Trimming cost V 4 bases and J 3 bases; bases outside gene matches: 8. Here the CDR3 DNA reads TGCAGCGTTGTTAACAGGGGTACAGACACTGAAGCTTTCTTT. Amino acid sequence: CSVVNRGTDTEAFF.

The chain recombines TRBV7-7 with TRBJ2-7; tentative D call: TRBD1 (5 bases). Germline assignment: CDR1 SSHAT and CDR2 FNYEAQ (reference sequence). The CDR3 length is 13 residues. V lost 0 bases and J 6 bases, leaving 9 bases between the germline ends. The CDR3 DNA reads TGTGCCAGCAGCTTAGCAATAGGGGCCGAGCAGTACTTC. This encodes CASSLAIGAEQYF.

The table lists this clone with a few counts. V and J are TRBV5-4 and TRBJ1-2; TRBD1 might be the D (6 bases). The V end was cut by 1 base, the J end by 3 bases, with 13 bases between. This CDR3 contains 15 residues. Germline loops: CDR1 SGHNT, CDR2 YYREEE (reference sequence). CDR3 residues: CASSLKGAGDYGYTF. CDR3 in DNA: TGTGCCAGCAGCTTGAAGGGAGCAGGGGACTATGGCTACACCTTC.

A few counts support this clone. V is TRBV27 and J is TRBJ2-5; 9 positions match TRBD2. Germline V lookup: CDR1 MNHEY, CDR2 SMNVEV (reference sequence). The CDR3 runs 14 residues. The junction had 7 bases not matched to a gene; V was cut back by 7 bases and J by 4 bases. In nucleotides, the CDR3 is TGTGCCAGCAAGCGCGGGGGGGCCACAGAGACCCAGTACTTC. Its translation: CASKRGGATETQYF.

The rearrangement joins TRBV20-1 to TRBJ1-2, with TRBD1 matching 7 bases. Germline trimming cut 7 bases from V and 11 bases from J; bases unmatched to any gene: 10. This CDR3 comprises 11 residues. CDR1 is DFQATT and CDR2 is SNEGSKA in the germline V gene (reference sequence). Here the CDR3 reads CSGPTGREYTF. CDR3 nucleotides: TGCAGTGGGCCGACAGGGAGAGAGTACACCTTC.

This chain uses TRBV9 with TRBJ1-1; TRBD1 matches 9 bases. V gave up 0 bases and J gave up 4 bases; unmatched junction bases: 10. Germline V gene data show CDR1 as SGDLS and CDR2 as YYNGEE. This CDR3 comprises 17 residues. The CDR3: CASSVVAQGAGATEAFF. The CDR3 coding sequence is TGTGCCAGCAGCGTAGTGGCACAGGGGGCGGGGGCCACTGAAGCTTTCTTT.

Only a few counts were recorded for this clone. CDR3 region: CASSLRTGNYEQYF. In DNA form, the CDR3 reads TGTGCCAGCAGCTTAAGGACAGGCAACTACGAGCAGTACTTC. J is TRBJ2-7 and V is TRBV7-2; TRBD1 agrees at 7 bases. The CDR3 is made up of 14 amino acids. Germline CDR1 SGHTA, CDR2 FQGNSA. Germline trimming cut 2 bases from V and 3 bases from J; bases unmatched to any gene: 4.

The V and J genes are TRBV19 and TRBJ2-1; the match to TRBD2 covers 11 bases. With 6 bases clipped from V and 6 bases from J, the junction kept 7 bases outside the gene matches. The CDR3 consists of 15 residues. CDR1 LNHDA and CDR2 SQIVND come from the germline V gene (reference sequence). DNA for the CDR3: TGTGCCAGTAGCATTTCTAGCGGGGGGTTCAATGAGCAGTTCTTC. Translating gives CASSISSGGFNEQFF.